The 15 T cell receptor beta chains below all came from one sample that was sequenced in a study of CD4 T cells in relation to SARS-CoV-2 and coronaviruses. What these receptors recognize is not known. CD4+ T cells from unexposed donors were obtained before the COVID-19 pandemic (2011-2018). Isolation of CD4+ T cells took place after less than 13 days in culture. TCRdb's copy holds only in-frame clones and misses some; the assay was immunoSEQ multiplex PCR. The sample holds approximately 16,000 clones, roughly 80% seen once. The specimen was CD4+ T cells from PBMCs, cultured in vitro. These receptors were collected from a human donor in good health.

Written as DNA, the CDR3 is TGTGCCAGCAGCTCGGGGACAGCCCAAGAGACCCAGTACTTC. Translation gives CASSSGTAQETQYF. The rearrangement uses TRBV5-4 and TRBJ2-5; 7 bases fit TRBD1. The CDR3 has 14 amino acids. Trimming took 3 bases from V and 1 from J; bases not matched to a gene: 3. Germline CDR1 SGHNT, CDR2 YYREEE (reference sequence).

This clone was detected only a few times. The CDR3 DNA reads TGTGCCAGCAGCCAGACTAGCGGGACCTATGAGCAGTTCTTC. Translation: CASSQTSGTYEQFF. This chain links TRBV3-1 (or the pseudogene TRBV3-2) with TRBJ2-1, with 11 positions matching TRBD2. This CDR3 comprises 14 residues. Germline V gene lookup returns CDR1 LGHDT and CDR2 YNNKEL (reference sequence). The ends lost 3 bases at V and 8 bases at J; junction bases unmatched: 3.

This rearrangement joins TRBV19 to TRBJ2-7, with TRBD1 identical over 11 bases. This CDR3 is 12 amino acids long. V dropped 11 bases and J dropped 3; count of bases not matched to a gene: 3. Germline V lookup: CDR1 LNHDA, CDR2 SQIVND (reference sequence). DNA of the CDR3: TGTGCCGCCGGGACAGGGGGCTACGAGCAGTACTTC. Its translation is CAAGTGGYEQYF.

The chain has TRBV6-1 and TRBJ2-3; TRBD2 matches 9 bases. CDR1 and CDR2 (germline): MNHNS, SASEGT. CDR3 length: 14 residues. V gave up 11 bases and J gave up 2 bases; unmatched junction bases: 8. In DNA, the CDR3 is TGTGCCGGTAAGCGGGAGGACTCCACAGATACGCAGTATTTT. Translation: CAGKREDSTDTQYF.

V usage is TRBV5-1 and J usage is TRBJ1-4; D is undetermined. Germline V lookup: CDR1 SGHRS, CDR2 YFSETQ. The CDR3 is 14 amino acids. Trimming left V 3 bases short and J 2 bases short, with 8 bases between. As DNA, the CDR3 is TGCGCCAGCAGCTCCACCGCGACTAATGAAAAACTGTTTTTT. Residues: CASSSTATNEKLFF.

This chain connects TRBV5-4 to TRBJ2-7; D not resolved. From germline, CDR1 is SGHNT and CDR2 YYREEE (reference sequence). The CDR3 length is 13 residues. Trimming took off 4 bases at V and 6 bases at J, with 14 bases between the two ends. The CDR3 DNA reads TGTGCCAGCAGCGTGCCAACCAGCCGCGAGCAGTACTTC. Protein product: CASSVPTSREQYF. Full variable domain (outside the CDR3, taken from reference TRBV5-4 and TRBJ2-7): ETGVTQSPTHLIKTRGQQVTLRCSSQSGHNTVSWYQQALGQGPQFIFQYYREEENGRGNFPPRFSGLQFPNYSSELNVNALELDDSALYLCASSVPTSREQYFGPGTRLTVT.

This clone has just a few counts. The chain has TRBV7-9 and TRBJ1-1, with D possibly matching TRBD1 (6 bases). The CDR3 length is 16 residues. CDR1 and CDR2 (germline): SEHNR, FQNEAQ (reference sequence). V was pared by 5 bases and J by 0 bases, with 16 bases between. CDR3 amino acids: CASSPRRGRVNTEAFF. CDR3 DNA sequence: TGTGCCAGCAGCCCGCGCAGGGGAAGGGTGAACACTGAAGCTTTCTTT. The entire variable domain, with the rest obtained from reference TRBV7-9 and TRBJ1-1, is as follows: DTGVSQNPRHKITKRGQNVTFRCDPISEHNRLYWYRQTLGQGPEFLTYFQNEAQLEKSRLLSDRFSAERPKGSFSTLEIQRTEQGDSAMYLCASSPRRGRVNTEAFFGQGTRLTVV.

The CDR3 DNA follows: TGTGCCAGCTCACCGGGGACTTTCGAGCAGTACTTC. It is translated as CASSPGTFEQYF. This chain joins TRBV18 and TRBJ2-7, with D maybe TRBD2 (6 bases). The CDR3 runs to 12 residues. With 3 bases removed from V and 6 bases from J, the gap between germline ends came to 9 bases. Looked up from germline, CDR1 is KGHSH and CDR2 is LQKENI. The full variable domain, completed using reference TRBV18 and TRBJ2-7, is NAGVMQNPRHLVRRRGQEARLRCSPMKGHSHVYWYRQLPEEGLKFMVYLQKENIIDESGMPKERFSAEFPKEGPSILRIQQVVRGDSAAYFCASSPGTFEQYFGPGTRLTVT.

In its sample, this clone was seen a few times. This chain uses TRBV2 with TRBJ1-2; D gene ambiguous. Germline V gives CDR1 SNHLY, CDR2 FYNNEI. Trimming removed 1 base at V and 3 bases at J, with 12 bases between. This CDR3 comprises 15 residues. The CDR3, as DNA: TGTGCCAGCAGTGAAGGACGGAGCCCTGACTATGGCTACACCTTC. It translates to CASSEGRSPDYGYTF.

This clone was counted between two and nine times. The chain recombines TRBV4-2 with TRBJ2-3; 10 positions match TRBD2. The J segment lost 5 bases and the V segment lost 0 bases, leaving 11 bases of the junction unmatched. This CDR3 comprises 18 residues. Per germline, CDR1 LGHNA and CDR2 YNFKEQ. The CDR3 DNA reads as TGTGCCAGCAGCCAAGATCAGGTTAGCGGGAGGCCGGTAGATACGCAGTATTTT. It yields the protein CASSQDQVSGRPVDTQYF.

V is TRBV19 and J is TRBJ1-5; possibly TRBD1 for D (5 bases). CDR3 length equals 14 residues. The ends were cut back, 3 bases at V and 9 bases at J, with 15 bases in the middle. CDR1 is LNHDA and CDR2 is SQIVND in the germline V gene (reference sequence). CDR3 residues: CASSMGRRRRPQHF. CDR3 nucleotides: TGTGCCAGTAGTATGGGGCGGCGCCGTCGGCCCCAGCATTTT.

The chain is built from TRBV6-5 and TRBJ2-3; D is ambiguous. V was cut by 8 bases and J by 1 base, with 10 bases left in between. This CDR3 has 13 residues. Germline V gene data show CDR1 as MNHEY and CDR2 as SVGAGI. The CDR3 nucleotides read TGTGCCAGCGGATTGGTCCGCACAGATACGCAGTATTTT. It codes for CASGLVRTDTQYF.

This rearrangement joins TRBV6-2 or TRBV6-3 to TRBJ2-3; 7 bases line up with TRBD2. Germline V lookup: CDR1 MNHEY, CDR2 SVGEGT. CDR3 length: 18 residues. Trimming cost V 6 bases and J 3 bases; bases outside gene matches: 18. The CDR3 is CASSSTHHAGEETDTQYF. CDR3 bases: TGTGCCAGCAGCTCTACACACCATGCGGGAGAGGAGACAGATACGCAGTATTTT.

The table lists this clone with a count of one. The chain uses TRBV25-1 and TRBJ1-2, with D possibly TRBD1 on 5 matching bases. Trimming removed 5 bases from V and 2 bases from J, with 15 bases in between. The germline V gene encodes CDR1 MGHDK and CDR2 SYGVNS. The CDR3 loop spans 15 amino acids. The DNA of the CDR3 is TGTGCCAGCAGTTTTACCCTGGGACTGAACTATGGCTACACCTTC. Translating gives CASSFTLGLNYGYTF.

The chain joins TRBV24-1 to TRBJ2-1; D remains ambiguous. CDR3 length: 16 residues. Germline CDR1 reads KGHDR; CDR2 reads SFDVKD. V lost 0 bases, J lost 4 bases, and 12 bases lay in between. CDR3 in DNA: TGTGCCACCAGTGATTTGCATACGGGTCCGTACAATGAGCAGTTCTTC. The encoded protein is CATSDLHTGPYNEQFF.